The 20 T cell receptor beta chains below come from one sample, sequenced in a study of blood T cell repertoires in COVID-19 (dated by TCRdb to about 2020). Libraries were built with the immunoSEQ multiplex PCR assay. Entries here come from immuneACCESS through TCRdb and include only in-frame sequences with V and J called. Some clones fail to appear in such tables; in the studies checked, an unresolved V gene covers under half of the shortfall, and the cause of the remainder is unknown. The sample table lists 61,000 or so clones, around four fifths of them with a count of one. The top ten hold about 4% of the sample. Source material: peripheral blood. Receptors originate from a woman aged 80 or older with acute or convalescent COVID-19.

The chain couples TRBV19 to TRBJ1-5; the D is unclear. This CDR3 has 16 residues. The germline V gene encodes CDR1 LNHDA and CDR2 SQIVND (reference sequence). Trimming shortened V by 6 bases and J by 5 bases, and 20 bases separated the two germline ends. The CDR3 DNA sequence: TGTGCCAGTAGCCCCCTTCGAATGGTTCAGGATCAGCCCCAGCATTTT. Translated, it gives CASSPLRMVQDQPQHF.

The J gene is TRBJ1-2, the V gene TRBV28; 7 positions agree with TRBD1. The junction had 21 bases not matched to a gene; V was cut back by 6 bases and J by 5 bases. Per germline, CDR1 MDHEN and CDR2 SYDVKM. CDR3 size: 18 residues. The CDR3 nucleotides are TGTGCCAGCAGGAGACAGGGAATCGTGAACCCTTCCAAATATGGCTACACCTTC. Translated: CASRRQGIVNPSKYGYTF.

V and J are TRBV13 and TRBJ1-3, with 7 bases fitting TRBD1. The CDR3 extends over 15 amino acids. V dropped 5 bases and J dropped 0; count of bases not matched to a gene: 4. The germline V gene has CDR1 PRHDT and CDR2 FYEKMQ (reference sequence). CDR3 nucleotide sequence: TGTGCCAGCAGCCCAAACAGGGGCTCTGGAAACACCATATATTTT. Protein: CASSPNRGSGNTIYF.

The chain is built from TRBV9 and TRBJ1-6; TRBD1 matches at 7 bases. There are 15 residues in the CDR3. CDR1 SGDLS and CDR2 YYNGEE come from the germline V gene. With V trimmed by 3 bases and J by 10 bases, 10 bases remained unmatched. The CDR3 loop reads CASSALTTTGSPLHF. In DNA, the CDR3 is TGTGCCAGCAGCGCGCTGACCACGACAGGGTCACCCCTCCACTTT.

The V gene is TRBV6-4, the J gene TRBJ2-2; 8 nucleotides match TRBD1. Per the germline V gene, CDR1 is MRHNA and CDR2 is SNTAGT. This CDR3 is 14 amino acids long. The trim removed 6 bases at V and 6 bases at J, leaving 6 bases unmatched. The CDR3 region is CASSPLQGAGELFF. Here the CDR3 DNA reads TGTGCCAGCAGCCCACTACAGGGGGCCGGGGAGCTGTTTTTT.

This chain links TRBV6-5 with TRBJ1-6; D gene uncertain. V lost 8 bases to trimming and J lost 3 bases, with 5 bases between them. The CDR3 spans 12 residues. Germline-derived CDR1 and CDR2 are MNHEY and SVGAGI. CDR3 protein: CASSNYNSPLHF. CDR3 bases: TGTGCCAGCTCAAACTATAATTCACCCCTCCACTTT.

This clone has a single count. J is TRBJ1-4 and V is TRBV5-1; D unresolved. Trimming removed 0 bases at V and 8 bases at J, with 17 bases between. Germline V gene sequence: CDR1 SGHRS, CDR2 YFSETQ. The CDR3 covers 16 residues. The CDR3 region is CASSLAVGGRGEKLFF. For the CDR3, the DNA is TGCGCCAGCAGCTTGGCCGTAGGAGGGAGAGGGGAAAAACTGTTTTTT.

The chain combines TRBV9 with TRBJ1-3; D uncertain. Germline V gene lookup returns CDR1 SGDLS and CDR2 YYNGEE. The germline V and J ends were trimmed by 0 bases and 4 bases, with 8 bases remaining between them. This CDR3 region has 14 residues. CDR3 nucleotides: TGTGCCAGCAGCGTAGTAGCAAGCGGAAACACCATATATTTT. It specifies CASSVVASGNTIYF.

V gene TRBV2 combines with J gene TRBJ1-6; 11 nucleotides agree with TRBD1. After removal of 4 bases from V and 10 bases from J, the junction contained 3 bases not matched to a gene. Germline CDR1 is SNHLY and CDR2 is FYNNEI. The CDR3 has 14 amino acids. CDR3 in DNA: TGTGCCAGCAGTGCGGACAGGGGGCAGTCACCCCTCCACTTT. This gives the protein CASSADRGQSPLHF.

This clone was seen a few times. The CDR3 loop reads CASSIRGQDHYEQYF. In DNA, the CDR3 is TGTGCCAGTAGTATTAGGGGACAGGACCACTACGAGCAGTACTTC. The rearrangement uses TRBV19 and TRBJ2-7, with 8 bases lining up with TRBD1. With 3 bases clipped from V and 3 bases from J, the junction kept 7 bases outside the gene matches. The germline V gene encodes CDR1 LNHDA and CDR2 SQIVND (reference sequence). This CDR3 contains 15 residues.

The chain has TRBV7-2 and TRBJ2-7; perhaps TRBD2 as D (6 bases). The germline gives CDR1 SGHTA, CDR2 FQGNSA. Between the trimmed V and J ends, which lost 8 bases and 6 bases, there was a span of 17 bases. The CDR3 covers 13 residues. The CDR3 spells CASGRDSLVEQYF. The CDR3 DNA is TGTGCCAGCGGGCGGGACTCCCTCGTCGAGCAGTACTTC.

The rearrangement joins TRBV5-1 to TRBJ1-3; D uncertain. Germline V CDR1 and CDR2: SGHRS, YFSETQ. Trimming cost V 0 bases and J 0 bases, with 13 bases left between them. The CDR3 runs to 17 residues. Written as DNA, the CDR3 is TGCGCCAGCAGCTTGGATGGTAGAGCCTCCTCTGGAAACACCATATATTTT. Its translation is CASSLDGRASSGNTIYF.

V gene TRBV5-1 combines with J gene TRBJ1-4; D is ambiguous. The ends were cut back, 0 bases at V and 1 base at J, with 4 bases in the middle. This CDR3 is 14 amino acids long. Germline V gene lookup returns CDR1 SGHRS and CDR2 YFSETQ. The CDR3 DNA sequence: TGCGCCAGCAGCTTGGGCGGAACTAATGAAAAACTGTTTTTT. As protein: CASSLGGTNEKLFF.

This clone occurred once. V usage is TRBV7-9 and J usage is TRBJ1-1, with 10 bases matching TRBD1. CDR3 length: 15 residues. The trim removed 4 bases at V and 1 base at J, leaving 3 bases unmatched. Germline lookup yields CDR1 SEHNR and CDR2 FQNEAQ (reference sequence). This chain's CDR3 is CASSSDRGRNTEAFF. CDR3 DNA sequence: TGTGCCAGCAGCTCGGACAGGGGGAGGAACACTGAAGCTTTCTTT.

This chain connects TRBV12-5 to TRBJ1-2; maybe TRBD1 (5 bases). Trimming removed 5 bases at V and 4 bases at J, with 14 bases between. CDR1 is LGHNT and CDR2 is FRNRAP in the germline V gene. The CDR3 has 14 residues. CDR3 sequence: CASGRGEGVYGYTF. DNA for the CDR3: TGTGCTAGTGGTCGGGGGGAAGGGGTCTATGGCTACACCTTC.

V is TRBV6-5 and J is TRBJ1-1, with D possibly matching TRBD1 (5 bases). The germline V and J ends were trimmed by 5 bases and 1 base, with 11 bases remaining between them. There are 14 residues in the CDR3. Germline V gene sequence: CDR1 MNHEY, CDR2 SVGAGI. The CDR3 here is CASSTGLQNTEAFF. CDR3 DNA sequence: TGTGCCAGCAGTACGGGACTCCAGAACACTGAAGCTTTCTTT.

In regard to this clone: An end of the junction does not agree with germline; a read error may underlie this. The CDR3 reads CASSWEGLASSDF. The CDR3 DNA is TGTGCCAGCAGCTGGGAGGGACTAGCTTCTTCGGACTTC. The chain uses TRBV5-5 and TRBJ2-7; 9 bases match TRBD2. Looked up from germline, CDR1 is SGHKS and CDR2 is YYEKEE (reference sequence). This CDR3 comprises 13 residues.

This clone was found many times. This chain uses TRBV5-1 with TRBJ1-1; D gene uncertain. Germline CDR1 reads SGHRS; CDR2 reads YFSETQ. There are 14 residues in the CDR3. V was cut by 1 base and J by 1 base, with 8 bases left in between. The CDR3 region has the DNA TGCGCCAGCAGCTTGATTTCAGGGAACACTGAAGCTTTCTTT. Amino acid sequence: CASSLISGNTEAFF.

The rearrangement links TRBV4-2 to TRBJ1-6; 10 bases align to TRBD1. CDR3 length: 15 amino acids. V shed 3 bases and J 9 bases; nucleotides not matched to a gene: 5. Per germline, CDR1 LGHNA and CDR2 YNFKEQ. The CDR3 protein is CASSQSGTGVSPLHF. CDR3 DNA: TGTGCCAGCAGCCAGTCCGGGACAGGGGTTTCACCCCTCCACTTT.

V is TRBV7-2 and J is TRBJ1-2, with TRBD1 as a possible D gene (5 bases). The CDR3 loop spans 14 amino acids. Germline CDR1 is SGHTA and CDR2 is FQGNSA. V lost 1 base and J lost 7, with 13 bases in between. CDR3 sequence: CASSLGGGSRGYTF. CDR3 DNA sequence: TGTGCCAGCAGCTTAGGGGGGGGATCGCGTGGCTACACCTTC.